Shown below are 20 T cell receptor beta chains from a single sample sequenced in a study of regulatory T cells in long-lasting Graves disease. Time point of the sample: newly diagnosed GD, antithyroid drugs for less than 3 months. The authors made the TCR library using RNA they extracted from PBMCs. The TCR beta library used iRepertoire HTBI primers with Arm-PCR amplification of CDR3. TCRdb re-analysed the multiplex PCR reads in MiXCR, keeping a single row per CDR3 protein. The sample has 550,000 to 700,000 distinct CDR3 sequences; around 16% are singletons. This sample also belongs to another study, concerning T cells in Graves' hyperthyroidism and ophthalmopathy.

Specimen: peripheral blood mononuclear cells (PBMCs), collected at new diagnosis, from a patient treated with antithyroid drugs. Source of these receptors: a man between 18 and 35 years old with Graves disease.

The V gene is TRBV20-1, the J gene TRBJ1-5; maybe TRBD1 (6 bases). CDR1 and CDR2 from the germline V gene are DFQATT and SNEGSKA (reference sequence). This CDR3 has 16 residues. V lost 3 bases and J lost 1, with 16 bases in between. The CDR3 is CSARVGGRLSNQPQHF. The DNA for the CDR3 is TGCAGTGCTAGGGTCGGGGGGCGGCTAAGCAATCAGCCCCAGCATTTT.

Comment on this clonotype: Mismatch with germline at one junction end may stem from a read error. The chain is built from TRBV12-3 or TRBV12-4 and TRBJ2-3, with 8 bases aligning to TRBD2. The CDR3 has 12 residues. The CDR3 loop is CAVRGGTGTQYF. The CDR3 bases are TGTGCCGTCCGGGGGGGCACAGGTACGCAGTATTTT.

This clonotype has at least ten counts. The rearrangement uses TRBV5-1 and TRBJ1-1; 7 nucleotides match TRBD1. V was pared by 0 bases and J by 1 base, with 3 bases of the junction left unmatched. This CDR3 has 15 residues. CDR1 and CDR2 (germline): SGHRS, YFSETQ. The CDR3 region has the DNA TGCGCCAGCAGCTTGGAATACAGGGGGAACACTGAAGCTTTCTTT. Its protein is CASSLEYRGNTEAFF.

In its sample, this clonotype was seen a few times. The CDR3 sequence: CASSYSAAGNTEAFF. The CDR3 DNA is TGTGCCAGCAGTTATTCCGCGGCGGGGAACACTGAAGCTTTCTTT. The chain links TRBV6-2 or TRBV6-3 to TRBJ1-1; no firm D call. Looked up from germline, CDR1 is MNHEY and CDR2 is SVGEGT. V dropped 3 bases and J dropped 1 base, with 12 bases sitting between them. The CDR3 has 15 residues.

This clonotype was observed a handful of times. The rearrangement uses TRBV15 and TRBJ2-6; 10 bases align to TRBD1. V lost 5 bases, J lost 0 bases, and 4 bases stayed unmatched. CDR3 length: 17 amino acids. The V gene's germline CDR1 is LNHNV and CDR2 YYDKDF (reference sequence). Here the CDR3 reads CATSSGTGDSGANVLTF. CDR3 coding DNA: TGTGCCACCAGCTCAGGGACAGGGGACTCTGGGGCCAACGTCCTGACTTTC.

This clonotype occurred a few times. This chain links TRBV30 with TRBJ1-5; 10 nucleotides align to TRBD1. Germline V gives CDR1 GTSNPN, CDR2 SVGIG (reference sequence). With 1 base clipped from V and 6 bases from J, the junction kept 6 bases outside the gene matches. The CDR3 contains 15 residues. CDR3 sequence: CAWSGGQGMGQPQHF. The CDR3 nucleotides read TGTGCCTGGAGTGGGGGACAGGGGATGGGTCAGCCCCAGCATTTT.

This clonotype was seen at least ten times. J is TRBJ1-2 and V is TRBV7-3; TRBD1 aligns across 8 bases. CDR1 and CDR2 from the germline V gene are SGHTA and FQGTGA. The CDR3 extends over 15 amino acids. The J segment lost 4 bases and the V segment lost 5 bases, leaving 9 bases of the junction unmatched. The CDR3 loop reads CASSPQGQDPYGYTF. The CDR3 coding sequence is TGTGCCAGCAGCCCGCAGGGACAGGACCCCTATGGCTACACCTTC.

This clonotype was seen a few times. This chain connects TRBV20-1 to TRBJ1-5; D call uncertain. V was cut by 3 bases and J by 3 bases, with 9 bases left in between. Germline values: CDR1 DFQATT, CDR2 SNEGSKA (reference sequence). The CDR3 loop spans 13 amino acids. In DNA form, the CDR3 reads TGCAGTGCTAGTTTTTGGGACAATCAGCCCCAGCATTTT. Protein product: CSASFWDNQPQHF.

This chain joins TRBV7-3 and TRBJ1-5; TRBD1 might be the D (5 bases). Germline V gene data show CDR1 as SGHTA and CDR2 as FQGTGA. Trimming stripped 5 bases from V and 2 bases from J, with 22 bases between. This CDR3 has 18 residues. The CDR3, as DNA: TGTGCCAGCAGCCGTCCACACAAGACAGTCAAGGGCAATCAGCCCCAGCATTTT. Its protein product is CASSRPHKTVKGNQPQHF.

This clonotype has more than one count but fewer than ten. The CDR3 nucleotides are TGTGCCACCAGCACTCACCCGAGGCAGCAGTACTTC. Amino acid sequence: CATSTHPRQQYF. The genes are TRBV15 and TRBJ2-7; D is uncertain. This CDR3 region has 12 residues. Per the germline V gene, CDR1 is LNHNV and CDR2 is YYDKDF (reference sequence). V was clipped by 4 bases and J by 8 bases, with 12 bases between them.

There are a few counts of this clonotype. The gene calls are TRBV7-3 and TRBJ2-7; 9 bases align to TRBD2. Trimming removed 1 base from V and 6 bases from J; junction bases left unmatched: 7. Germline loops: CDR1 SGHTA, CDR2 FQGTGA. The CDR3 sequence is 15 residues long. As DNA, the CDR3 is TGTGCCAGCAGCTTAAGCGGACTAGCGTCGAGCGAGCAGTACTTC. It is translated as CASSLSGLASSEQYF. Full variable domain (remainder filled in from reference TRBV7-3 and TRBJ2-7): GAGVSQTPSNKVTEKGKYVELRCDPISGHTALYWYRQSLGQGPEFLIYFQGTGAADDSGLPNDRFFAVRPEGSVSTLKIQRTERGDSAVYLCASSLSGLASSEQYFGPGTRLTVT.

This clonotype has ten or more counts. J is TRBJ2-7 and V is TRBV2, with 14 bases aligning to TRBD2. V lost 7 bases and J lost 3; bases outside the gene matches: 2. This CDR3 region has 14 residues. CDR1 is SNHLY and CDR2 is FYNNEI in the germline V gene. Written as DNA, the CDR3 is TGTGCCAGCATTGGGACTAGCGGGAGCTACGAGCAGTACTTC. As protein: CASIGTSGSYEQYF.

The rearrangement joins TRBV5-6 to TRBJ2-7; weak D call: TRBD1 (5 bases). Germline V gene sequence: CDR1 SGHDT, CDR2 YYEEEE. V shed 3 bases and J shed 3 bases, with 13 bases lying between them. The CDR3 has 14 amino acids. The CDR3 nucleotides are TGTGCCAGCAGCTCGAAGGGGATAGACTACGAGCAGTACTTC. It translates to CASSSKGIDYEQYF.

This clonotype was counted many times. The chain employs TRBV10-3 and TRBJ2-7; tentatively, D is TRBD1 (5 bases). CDR3 length equals 13 residues. Germline V gives CDR1 ENHRY, CDR2 SYGVKD. Between the trimmed V and J ends, which lost 5 bases and 2 bases, there was a span of 10 bases. The CDR3 loop is CAISTTDTYEQYF. CDR3 sequence (DNA): TGTGCCATCAGTACGACAGATACCTACGAGCAGTACTTC.

The sample holds a few counts of this clonotype. The chain couples TRBV12-3 or TRBV12-4 to TRBJ1-3, with D unresolved. Trimming pared 5 bases from V and 0 bases from J, leaving 5 bases between. This CDR3 is 13 amino acids long. CDR3 sequence: CASSEFSGNTIYF. The CDR3 nucleotides are TGTGCCAGCAGTGAATTCTCTGGAAACACCATATATTTT.

This chain connects TRBV4-1 to TRBJ2-2; 9 nucleotides line up with TRBD1. There are 18 residues in the CDR3. Germline CDR1 reads MGHRA; CDR2 reads YSYEKL. The junction had 15 bases not matched to a gene; V was cut back by 3 bases and J by 7 bases. The CDR3 loop is CASSHKVLDRGMGGELFF. CDR3 sequence (DNA): TGCGCCAGCAGCCACAAGGTTTTGGACAGGGGTATGGGCGGGGAGCTGTTTTTT.

This clonotype came up a few times. The CDR3 does not end in the conserved phenylalanine or tryptophan, so this is likely a read error. The rearrangement joins TRBV6-5 to TRBJ1-2, with D tentatively TRBD1 (5 bases). V was cut by 3 bases and J by 3 bases, with 11 bases left in between. The CDR3 covers 14 residues. Germline assignment: CDR1 MNHEY and CDR2 SVGAGI. The CDR3 region has the DNA TGTGCCAGCAGTTATATGGGGGACTACTATGGCTACACCTCC. Protein product: CASSYMGDYYGYTS.

This clonotype turned up a few times. The missing conserved phenylalanine or tryptophan at the end of this CDR3 makes a read error likely. It is unclear where the CDR3 begins or ends on the DNA, so no DNA is shown, and the CDR3 is as TCRdb lists it. The chain's CDR3 is CASSLRLAFLL. This chain links TRBV7-2 with TRBJ2-1; TRBD2 is taken as the D call from the table, unchecked against the DNA. Germline assignment: CDR1 SGHTA and CDR2 FQGNSA. The CDR3 is 11 residues long, counting both termini.

In this sample, this clonotype turned up a few times. The chain carries TRBV27 and TRBJ1-3; maybe TRBD1 (6 bases). The CDR3 is made up of 17 amino acids. Trimming removed 2 bases at V and 0 bases at J, with 14 bases between. Germline lookup yields CDR1 MNHEY and CDR2 SMNVEV (reference sequence). DNA for the CDR3: TGTGCCAGCAGTTTAACGGCAGGGGCCCTCTCTGGAAACACCATATATTTT. Translation gives CASSLTAGALSGNTIYF.

This clonotype was found a few times. The chain recombines TRBV6-1 with TRBJ1-2, with a possible D match to TRBD1 (5 bases). The CDR3 covers 13 residues. The ends were cut back, 7 bases at V and 7 bases at J, with 16 bases in the middle. From germline, CDR1 is MNHNS and CDR2 SASEGT. This chain's CDR3 is CASNSGTFGGYTF. CDR3 nucleotides: TGTGCCAGCAACTCAGGGACTTTTGGTGGCTACACCTTC.